Below are 19 T cell receptor beta chains sequenced from a single sample in a study of regulatory T cells in long-lasting Graves disease. Time point denoted: newly diagnosed GD, antithyroid drugs for less than 3 months. Researchers made the TCR library from RNA that was extracted from PBMCs. Arm-PCR of CDR3 regions with iRepertoire HTBI primers generated TCR beta libraries. From the multiplex PCR reads, TCRdb called clonotypes with MiXCR, one entry per CDR3 protein. The sample lists 240,000 or so distinct CDR3 sequences; roughly a fifth were seen once. The sequenced sample was peripheral blood mononuclear cells (PBMCs), obtained at new diagnosis, from a patient treated with antithyroid drugs. These receptors all stem from a female donor with Graves disease.

In the case of this clonotype: This is likely an artifact of a read error, given a far larger clone one base away. The gene calls are TRBV7-3 and TRBJ2-7, with D possibly matching TRBD2 (5 bases). CDR1 is SGHTA, CDR2 FQGTGA, per germline. The CDR3 has 13 residues. The CDR3 reads CASSLGAQYGQYF. The CDR3 coding sequence is TGTGCCAGCAGCTTGGGAGCCCAATACGGGCAGTACTTC.

V and J are TRBV4-1 and TRBJ2-2; D not certain. From germline, CDR1 is MGHRA and CDR2 YSYEKL. Deletions cut 0 bases from V and 4 bases from J, with 12 bases between. The CDR3 runs 16 residues. The CDR3 DNA sequence: TGCGCCAGCAGCCAAGATAAATGGTATGGCACCGGGGAGCTGTTTTTT. Translated: CASSQDKWYGTGELFF.

The chain has TRBV7-2 and TRBJ1-5; tentative D call: TRBD1 (5 bases). V shed 2 bases and J shed 5 bases, with 16 bases lying between them. In germline, CDR1 is SGHTA, CDR2 FQGNSA. The CDR3 runs 16 residues. The DNA for the CDR3 is TGTGCCAGCAGCTTATTCTTTCGGGGGGGGGATCAGCCCCAGCATTTT. Translating it yields CASSLFFRGGDQPQHF.

This clonotype showed up many times. The junction departs from germline at one end; a sequencing error may be responsible. V and J are TRBV12-5 and TRBJ2-1; tentatively, D is TRBD1 (5 bases). The CDR3 consists of 13 residues. Germline V gives CDR1 LGHNT, CDR2 FRNRAP. The CDR3 region is CASGTYIGEERFF. In DNA form, the CDR3 reads TGTGCTAGTGGCACTTATATAGGGGAAGAGCGGTTCTTC.

The chain links TRBV12-3 or TRBV12-4 to TRBJ2-7, with TRBD1 identical over 8 bases. The CDR3 has 15 amino acids. V lost 6 bases, J lost 6 bases, and 13 bases stayed unmatched. The CDR3 DNA sequence: TGTGCCAGCAGATACGACAGGGGCGATTTTTCCGAGCAGTACTTC. This encodes CASRYDRGDFSEQYF.

This clonotype has a count of ten or more. This chain joins TRBV18 and TRBJ2-3, with 9 bases identical to TRBD1. The germline CDR1 and CDR2 sequences are KGHSH and LQKENI. The junction had 16 bases not matched to a gene; V was cut back by 6 bases and J by 6 bases. The CDR3 runs to 17 residues. The CDR3 sequence is CASSRRDRVRPEDTQYF. CDR3 coding DNA: TGTGCCAGCTCGCGCCGGGACAGGGTCCGCCCCGAGGATACGCAGTATTTT. Drawing the rest from reference TRBV18 and TRBJ2-3, the complete variable domain is NAGVMQNPRHLVRRRGQEARLRCSPMKGHSHVYWYRQLPEEGLKFMVYLQKENIIDESGMPKERFSAEFPKEGPSILRIQQVVRGDSAAYFCASSRRDRVRPEDTQYFGPGTRLTVL.

Many counts were recorded for this clonotype. This chain's CDR3 is CASSPLPSGEQYF. The CDR3 DNA reads TGTGCCAGCAGCCCTCTGCCCAGCGGGGAGCAGTACTTC. This rearrangement joins TRBV7-3 to TRBJ2-7; TRBD2 is a possible D gene (6 bases). The CDR3 is made up of 13 amino acids. Germline V gene data show CDR1 as SGHTA and CDR2 as FQGTGA. Trimming cost V 5 bases and J 7 bases, with 15 bases left between them.

In its sample, this clonotype was seen many times. The DNA for the CDR3 is TGTGCCAGCAGACCCCACCGACAAGTCTTTGACACCATATATTTT. It encodes CASRPHRQVFDTIYF. This chain connects TRBV28 to TRBJ1-3; D remains ambiguous. The CDR3 is made up of 15 amino acids. V shed 6 bases and J shed 8 bases, with 20 bases lying between them. The germline gives CDR1 MDHEN, CDR2 SYDVKM.

This clonotype came up many times. The chain carries TRBV6-1 and TRBJ1-5, with TRBD1 matching over 10 bases. V shed 2 bases, J shed 7 bases, and the junction held 11 bases outside the gene matches. This CDR3 region has 17 residues. Germline values: CDR1 MNHNS, CDR2 SASEGT. CDR3 coding DNA: TGTGCCAGCAGTGAAACGCAGACAGGGGGCCGGGGGCAGCCCCAGCATTTT. This translates into CASSETQTGGRGQPQHF.

Many counts were recorded for this clonotype. This chain links TRBV5-1 with TRBJ2-1, with 9 bases lining up with TRBD1. The ends lost 6 bases at V and 6 bases at J; junction bases unmatched: 7. The CDR3 loop spans 14 amino acids. CDR1 is SGHRS, CDR2 YFSETQ, per germline. Here the CDR3 DNA reads TGCGCCAGCACCGGGACAGGGAACGTCAATGAGCAGTTCTTC. This translates into CASTGTGNVNEQFF.

This clonotype has ten or more counts. The J gene is TRBJ2-7, the V gene TRBV27; D not resolved. CDR1 and CDR2 from the germline V gene are MNHEY and SMNVEV (reference sequence). The CDR3 runs to 11 residues. V was trimmed by 2 bases and J by 7 bases, leaving 6 bases between them. The CDR3 sequence is CASSLTVEQYF. CDR3 DNA sequence: TGTGCCAGCAGTTTAACCGTTGAGCAGTACTTC.

This clonotype was recorded many times. The CDR3 here is CASSSWDSGYTF. The CDR3 coding sequence is TGTGCCAGCAGTTCCTGGGACAGTGGCTACACCTTC. The chain carries TRBV27 and TRBJ1-2; TRBD1 matches at 7 bases. Germline V gene data show CDR1 as MNHEY and CDR2 as SMNVEV (reference sequence). The V segment lost 4 bases and the J segment 7 bases; nucleotides outside the gene matches: 3. The CDR3 is 12 amino acids.

This clonotype has only a few counts. The rearrangement links TRBV7-2 to TRBJ2-1, with 12 bases identical to TRBD2. This CDR3 region has 19 residues. V gave up 5 bases and J gave up 0 bases; unmatched junction bases: 11. The germline CDR1 and CDR2 sequences are SGHTA and FQGNSA. CDR3 bases: TGTGCCAGCAGCCATCCTCTAGCGGGAGGGCTGAGCTCCTACAATGAGCAGTTCTTC. This encodes CASSHPLAGGLSSYNEQFF. The whole variable domain, filled in from reference TRBV7-2 and TRBJ2-1, reads GAGVSQSPSNKVTEKGKDVELRCDPISGHTALYWYRQSLGQGLEFLIYFQGNSAPDKSGLPSDRFSAERTGGSVSTLTIQRTQQEDSAVYLCASSHPLAGGLSSYNEQFFGPGTRLTVL.

This clonotype was counted at least ten times. This rearrangement joins TRBV4-2 to TRBJ2-3, with D maybe TRBD1 (6 bases). The length of the CDR3 is 14 residues. V dropped 3 bases and J dropped 4 bases, with 11 bases sitting between them. Germline V CDR1 and CDR2: LGHNA, YNFKEQ. The CDR3 is CASSHSRGADTQYF. DNA of the CDR3: TGTGCCAGCAGCCATTCCAGGGGTGCAGATACGCAGTATTTT.

This clonotype was observed a few times. The chain couples TRBV25-1 to TRBJ2-7; tentative D call: TRBD2 (5 bases). There are 14 residues in the CDR3. Germline V gene data show CDR1 as MGHDK and CDR2 as SYGVNS. V was trimmed by 3 bases and J by 2 bases, leaving 11 bases between them. CDR3 DNA sequence: TGTGCCAGCAGTGAGATTAGCGCACCCTACGAGCAGTACTTC. This encodes CASSEISAPYEQYF.

This clonotype showed up many times. The CDR3 loop is CSASMVTEQFF. The CDR3 bases are TGCAGTGCTAGTATGGTGACTGAGCAGTTCTTC. The chain joins TRBV20-1 to TRBJ2-1; D ambiguous. CDR3 size: 11 residues. V dropped 3 bases and J dropped 9 bases, with 9 bases sitting between them. The germline V gene has CDR1 DFQATT and CDR2 SNEGSKA (reference sequence).

This clonotype was detected a few times. V and J are TRBV5-1 and TRBJ1-6; D unclear. This CDR3 has 16 amino acids. Germline values: CDR1 SGHRS, CDR2 YFSETQ. Trimming removed 2 bases at V and 3 bases at J, with 12 bases between. The CDR3 coding sequence is TGCGCCAGCAGCTTCGGCACAACCATCTATAATTCACCCCTCCACTTT. This sequence encodes CASSFGTTIYNSPLHF.

This clonotype was seen many times. The CDR3 here is CASSFFSGSYNEQFF. CDR3 DNA: TGTGCCAGCAGCTTTTTCAGCGGATCCTACAATGAGCAGTTCTTC. V usage is TRBV7-2 and J usage is TRBJ2-1; possibly TRBD2 for D (5 bases). Trimming took 3 bases from V and 1 from J, leaving 10 bases between them. This CDR3 is 15 amino acids long. The germline V gene encodes CDR1 SGHTA and CDR2 FQGNSA.

DNA of the CDR3: TGCAGTGCTAGAGACAGGGGGGACCCTTCCTACAATGAGCAGTTCTTC. This codes for CSARDRGDPSYNEQFF. The chain has TRBV20-1 and TRBJ2-1; possibly TRBD1 for D (7 bases). Trimming shortened V by 0 bases and J by 1 base, and 13 bases separated the two germline ends. Germline V gives CDR1 DFQATT, CDR2 SNEGSKA (reference sequence). The CDR3 sequence is 16 residues long.